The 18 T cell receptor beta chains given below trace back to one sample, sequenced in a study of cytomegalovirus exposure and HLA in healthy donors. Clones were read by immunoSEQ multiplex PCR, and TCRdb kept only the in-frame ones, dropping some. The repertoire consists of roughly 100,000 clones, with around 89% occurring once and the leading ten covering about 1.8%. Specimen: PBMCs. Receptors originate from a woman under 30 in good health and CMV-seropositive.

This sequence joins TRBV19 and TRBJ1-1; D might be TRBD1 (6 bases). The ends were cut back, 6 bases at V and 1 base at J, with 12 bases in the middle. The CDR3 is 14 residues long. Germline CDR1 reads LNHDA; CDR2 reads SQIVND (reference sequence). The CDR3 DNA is TGTGCCAGTAGCCAACAGGGCTCGAACACTGAAGCTTTCTTT. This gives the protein CASSQQGSNTEAFF.

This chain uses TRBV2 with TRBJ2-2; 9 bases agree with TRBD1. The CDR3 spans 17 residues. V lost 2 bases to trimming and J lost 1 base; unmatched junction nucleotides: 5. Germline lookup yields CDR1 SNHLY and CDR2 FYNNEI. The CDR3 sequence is CASSETQGQGNTGELFF. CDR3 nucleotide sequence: TGTGCCAGCAGTGAAACCCAGGGACAGGGGAACACCGGGGAGCTGTTTTTT.

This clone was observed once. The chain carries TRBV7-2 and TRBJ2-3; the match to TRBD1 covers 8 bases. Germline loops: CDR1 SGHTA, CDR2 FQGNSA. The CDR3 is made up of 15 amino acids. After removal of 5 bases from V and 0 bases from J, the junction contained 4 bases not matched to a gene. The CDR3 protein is CASSPWTGSTDTQYF. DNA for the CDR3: TGTGCCAGCAGCCCTTGGACAGGGAGCACAGATACGCAGTATTTT.

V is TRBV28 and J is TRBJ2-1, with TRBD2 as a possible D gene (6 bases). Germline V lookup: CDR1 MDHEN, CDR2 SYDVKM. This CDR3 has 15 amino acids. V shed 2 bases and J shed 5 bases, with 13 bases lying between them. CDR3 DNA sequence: TGTGCCAGCAGTTTAGTGACGGGGAGGAACAATGAGCAGTTCTTC. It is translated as CASSLVTGRNNEQFF.

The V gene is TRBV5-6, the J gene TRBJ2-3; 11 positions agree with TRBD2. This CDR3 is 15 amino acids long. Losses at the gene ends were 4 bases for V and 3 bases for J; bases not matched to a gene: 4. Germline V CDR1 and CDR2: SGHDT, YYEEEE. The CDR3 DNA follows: TGTGCCAGCAGCCGTAGCGGGGGGGGGACAGATACGCAGTATTTT. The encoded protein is CASSRSGGGTDTQYF. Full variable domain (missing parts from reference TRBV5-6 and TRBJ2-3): DAGVTQSPTHLIKTRGQQVTLRCSPKSGHDTVSWYQQALGQGPQFIFQYYEEEERQRGNFPDRFSGHQFPNYSSELNVNALLLGDSALYLCASSRSGGGTDTQYFGPGTRLTVL.

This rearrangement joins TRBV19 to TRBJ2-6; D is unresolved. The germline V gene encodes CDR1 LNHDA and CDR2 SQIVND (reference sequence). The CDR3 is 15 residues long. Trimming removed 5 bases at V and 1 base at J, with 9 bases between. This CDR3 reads CASSDNRSGANVLTF. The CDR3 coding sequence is TGTGCCAGTAGTGACAACCGGTCTGGGGCCAACGTCCTGACTTTC.

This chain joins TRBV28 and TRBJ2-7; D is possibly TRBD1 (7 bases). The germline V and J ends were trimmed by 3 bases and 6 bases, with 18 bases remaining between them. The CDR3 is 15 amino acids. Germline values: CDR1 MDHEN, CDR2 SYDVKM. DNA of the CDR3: TGTGCCAGCAGTTTTAATAGAGTCAGGGGGGTCGAGCAGTACTTC. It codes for CASSFNRVRGVEQYF. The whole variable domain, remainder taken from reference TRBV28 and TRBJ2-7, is DVKVTQSSRYLVKRTGEKVFLECVQDMDHENMFWYRQDPGLGLRLIYFSYDVKMKEKGDIPEGYSVSREKKERFSLILESASTNQTSMYLCASSFNRVRGVEQYFGPGTRLTVT.

The CDR3 loop is CASSSTGGAYEQYV. The DNA of the CDR3 is TGTGCCAGCAGTTCGACAGGGGGGGCCTACGAGCAGTACGTC. The chain employs TRBV28 and TRBJ2-7, with 9 bases aligning to TRBD1. V was clipped by 4 bases and J by 2 bases; unmatched bases: 3. Germline assignment: CDR1 MDHEN and CDR2 SYDVKM. The CDR3 length is 14 residues.

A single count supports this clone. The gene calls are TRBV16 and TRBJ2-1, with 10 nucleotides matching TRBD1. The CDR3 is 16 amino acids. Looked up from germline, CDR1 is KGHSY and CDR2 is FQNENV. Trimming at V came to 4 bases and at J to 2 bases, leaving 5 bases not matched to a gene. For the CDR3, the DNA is TGTGCCAGCAGCCCAACCGGGACAGGGGCCTACAATGAGCAGTTCTTC. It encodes CASSPTGTGAYNEQFF. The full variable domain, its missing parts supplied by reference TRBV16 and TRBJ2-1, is GEEVAQTPKHLVRGEGQKAKLYCAPIKGHSYVFWYQQVLKNEFKFLISFQNENVFDETGMPKERFSAKCLPNSPCSLEIQATKLEDSAVYFCASSPTGTGAYNEQFFGPGTRLTVL.

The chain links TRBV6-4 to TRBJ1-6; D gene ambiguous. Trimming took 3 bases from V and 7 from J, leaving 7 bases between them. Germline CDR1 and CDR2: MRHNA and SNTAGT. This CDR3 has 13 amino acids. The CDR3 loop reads CASSETGNSPLHF. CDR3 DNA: TGTGCCAGCAGTGAAACGGGGAATTCACCCCTCCACTTT.

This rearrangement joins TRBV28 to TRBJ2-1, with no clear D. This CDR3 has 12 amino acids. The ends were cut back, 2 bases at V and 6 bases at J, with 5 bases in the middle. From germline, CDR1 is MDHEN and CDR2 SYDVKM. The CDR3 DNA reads TGTGCCAGCAGTTTACTAGGCAATGAGCAGTTCTTC. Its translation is CASSLLGNEQFF.

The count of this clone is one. CDR3: CASSLGAREKLFF. In DNA, the CDR3 is TGTGCCAGTAGTTTGGGGGCGCGAGAAAAACTGTTTTTT. The chain links TRBV19 to TRBJ1-4; D may be TRBD1 (6 bases). The germline CDR1 and CDR2 sequences are LNHDA and SQIVND (reference sequence). The CDR3 consists of 13 residues. Trimming removed 5 bases at V and 8 bases at J, with 12 bases between.

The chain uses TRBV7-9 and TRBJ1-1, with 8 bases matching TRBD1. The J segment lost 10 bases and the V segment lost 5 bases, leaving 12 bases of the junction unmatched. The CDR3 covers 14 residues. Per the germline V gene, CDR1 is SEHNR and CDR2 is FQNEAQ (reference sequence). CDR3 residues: CASSPGTGGTGAFF. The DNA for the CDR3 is TGTGCCAGCAGCCCGGGGACAGGTGGCACAGGAGCTTTCTTT.

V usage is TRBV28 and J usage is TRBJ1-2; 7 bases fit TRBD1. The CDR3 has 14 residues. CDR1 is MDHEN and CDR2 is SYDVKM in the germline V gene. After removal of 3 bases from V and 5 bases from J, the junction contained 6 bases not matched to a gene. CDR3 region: CASSFNRGRYGYTF. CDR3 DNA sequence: TGTGCCAGCAGTTTCAACAGGGGCCGGTATGGCTACACCTTC.

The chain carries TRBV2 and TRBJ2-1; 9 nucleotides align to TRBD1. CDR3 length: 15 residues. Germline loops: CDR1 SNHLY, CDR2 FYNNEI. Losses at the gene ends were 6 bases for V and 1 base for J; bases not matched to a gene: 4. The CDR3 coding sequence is TGTGCCAGCAGCATGGACAGGGGTTCCTACAATGAGCAGTTCTTC. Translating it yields CASSMDRGSYNEQFF.

The DNA of the CDR3 is TGTGCCAGCTTTACAGGGCTGGACACTGAAGCTTTCTTT. This gives the protein CASFTGLDTEAFF. The gene calls are TRBV6-5 and TRBJ1-1; D is possibly TRBD1 (6 bases). V lost 8 bases to trimming and J lost 3 bases, with 13 bases between them. CDR1 and CDR2 (germline): MNHEY, SVGAGI. The CDR3 has 13 amino acids.

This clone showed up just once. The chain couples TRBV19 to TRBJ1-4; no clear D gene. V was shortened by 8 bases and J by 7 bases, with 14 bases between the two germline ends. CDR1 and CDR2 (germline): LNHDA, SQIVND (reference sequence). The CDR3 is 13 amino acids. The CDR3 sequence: CASSGRTSEKLFF. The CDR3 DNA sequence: TGTGCCAGTTCAGGCCGCACGAGTGAAAAACTGTTTTTT.

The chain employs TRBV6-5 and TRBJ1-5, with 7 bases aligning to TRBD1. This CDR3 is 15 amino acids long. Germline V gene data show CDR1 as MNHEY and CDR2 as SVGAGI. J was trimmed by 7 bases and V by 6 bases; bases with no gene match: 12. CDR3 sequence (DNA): TGTGCCAGCAGCCGCTACAGGGGTTCGGAACAGCCCCAGCATTTT. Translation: CASSRYRGSEQPQHF.